This TCR beta chain was observed in a study of blood T cells in healthy people across ages. General study points: Across samples, TCR beta diversity tracked strongly with naive T cell percentage. Estimates of diversity drawn from one million T cells were considered underestimates. With unsorted PBMCs, a conclusive comparison of naive versus antigen-experienced cells was not possible.

Then a second PCR, running about 6 to 12 cycles, was carried out with a sample-barcoded 5' primer and a J-beta primer mix. Unique molecular identifiers of 12 random nucleotides labeled each cDNA. TCRdb itself ran the 5' RACE reads through MiXCR, one entry per CDR3 protein. The sample has about 900,000 distinct CDR3 sequences; 48% are singletons. This clonotype was recorded a few times. Its target is not known. The clonotype was recovered from a man aged 25-40 years in good health. Sequencing was done on a sample of blood.

CDR3 coding DNA: TGTGCCAGCAGTCCCCCTCGACAGCTAGTGTTCTACGAGCAGTACTTC. Protein product: CASSPPRQLVFYEQYF. The chain couples TRBV27 to TRBJ2-7, with a weak D call TRBD1 (5 bases). The CDR3 totals 16 residues. The germline CDR1 and CDR2 sequences are MNHEY and SMNVEV (reference sequence). Trimming shortened V by 5 bases and J by 3 bases, and 20 bases separated the two germline ends.